Below, 6 T cell receptor beta chains from the same sample are listed, as sequenced in a study of cytomegalovirus exposure and HLA in healthy donors. Both 60 Vbeta primers and 13 Jbeta primers went into the PCR. Some clones are missing from TCRdb's copy, which holds only in-frame ones; the method was immunoSEQ multiplex PCR. The sample includes approximately 170,000 clones, roughly 81% of them seen just once. Material: PBMCs. These receptors were obtained from a woman in her twenties or thirties in good health and CMV-seropositive.

The rearrangement links TRBV6-6 to TRBJ1-2, with TRBD1 matching over 10 bases. The length of the CDR3 is 14 residues. The V and J ends lost 6 bases and 3 bases, in that order; junction bases with no gene match: 4. From germline, CDR1 is MNHNY and CDR2 SVGAGI (reference sequence). This CDR3 is CASRETGGYYGYTF. The CDR3 coding sequence is TGTGCCAGCAGAGAGACAGGGGGCTACTATGGCTACACCTTC.

The V and J genes are TRBV28 and TRBJ1-1; a weak D match, TRBD1 (5 bases). CDR1 is MDHEN and CDR2 is SYDVKM in the germline V gene. The CDR3 is 16 residues long. Trimming removed 4 bases at V and 3 bases at J, with 18 bases between. CDR3 in amino acids: CASSSRGGERDTEAFF. In nucleotides, the CDR3 is TGTGCCAGCAGTTCTCGGGGGGGGGAGAGAGACACTGAAGCTTTCTTT.

The chain uses TRBV7-2 and TRBJ1-1, with D perhaps matching TRBD1 (5 bases). Trimming cost V 5 bases and J 12 bases, with 25 bases left between them. In germline, CDR1 is SGHTA, CDR2 FQGNSA. The CDR3 contains 15 residues. For the CDR3, the DNA is TGTGCCAGCAGCGGACGACAGAGGATGTCGATGTGGACTTTCTTT. It encodes CASSGRQRMSMWTFF.

This chain joins TRBV6-5 and TRBJ1-6; tentative D call: TRBD1 (6 bases). CDR1 and CDR2 from the germline V gene are MNHEY and SVGAGI. Trimming shortened V by 6 bases and J by 9 bases, and 9 bases separated the two germline ends. The CDR3 has 12 amino acids. The CDR3 sequence is CASRQGASPLHF. DNA for the CDR3: TGTGCCAGCAGACAGGGAGCTTCACCCCTCCACTTT.

Points on this clone: The junction departs from germline at one end; a sequencing error may be responsible. The chain has TRBV7-9 and TRBJ1-1; 7 nucleotides line up with TRBD1. The CDR3 is 16 amino acids. Germline CDR1 reads SEHNR; CDR2 reads FQNEAQ (reference sequence). The CDR3 loop reads CSSSPPRRQGNTEAFF. The DNA of the CDR3 is TGTTCCAGCAGCCCCCCCAGGAGACAGGGCAACACTGAAGCTTTCTTT. Filled out from reference TRBV7-9 and TRBJ1-1, the complete variable domain reads DTGVSQNPRHKITKRGQNVTFRCDPISEHNRLYWYRQTLGQGPEFLTYFQNEAQLEKSRLLSDRFSAERPKGSFSTLEIQRTEQGDSAMYLCSSSPPRRQGNTEAFFGQGTRLTVV.

V and J are TRBV7-9 and TRBJ2-7; 8 bases are a match to TRBD2. Per the germline V gene, CDR1 is SEHNR and CDR2 is FQNEAQ (reference sequence). With 4 bases clipped from V and 2 bases from J, the junction kept 7 bases outside the gene matches. This CDR3 is built from 15 residues. CDR3: CASSSGLGRAYEQYF. The CDR3 region has the DNA TGTGCCAGCAGCTCGGGACTAGGGAGGGCCTACGAGCAGTACTTC.